This TCR beta chain was identified during a study of shared clonotypes between healthy human individuals. Study-wide context: There were three CD4 naive, three CD4 memory, two CD8 naive and one CD8 memory plates per donor.

Replicate PCRs for sorted subsets used about 200 ng DNA; this equaled tens of thousands of T cell genomes. TCRdb's table, derived via immunoSEQ multiplex PCR, lists solely in-frame clones and lacks some. Among about 2 million clones listed, roughly 95% were seen once. The naive CD8 population came from CD45RO-negative cells selected for CCR7, without terminally differentiated effector memory CD45RA+ cells. What was sequenced was naive CD8+ T cells sorted from blood. This receptor was obtained from a man between 18 and 35 years old in good health.

In nucleotides, the CDR3 is TGTGCCAGCCGATTTAGCGGGAGCGTCAACGAGCAGTACTTC. As protein: CASRFSGSVNEQYF. The genes are TRBV7-2 and TRBJ2-7; 9 positions agree with TRBD2. In germline, CDR1 is SGHTA, CDR2 FQGNSA. The CDR3 totals 14 residues. Trimming removed 8 bases from V and 5 bases from J; junction bases left unmatched: 10.